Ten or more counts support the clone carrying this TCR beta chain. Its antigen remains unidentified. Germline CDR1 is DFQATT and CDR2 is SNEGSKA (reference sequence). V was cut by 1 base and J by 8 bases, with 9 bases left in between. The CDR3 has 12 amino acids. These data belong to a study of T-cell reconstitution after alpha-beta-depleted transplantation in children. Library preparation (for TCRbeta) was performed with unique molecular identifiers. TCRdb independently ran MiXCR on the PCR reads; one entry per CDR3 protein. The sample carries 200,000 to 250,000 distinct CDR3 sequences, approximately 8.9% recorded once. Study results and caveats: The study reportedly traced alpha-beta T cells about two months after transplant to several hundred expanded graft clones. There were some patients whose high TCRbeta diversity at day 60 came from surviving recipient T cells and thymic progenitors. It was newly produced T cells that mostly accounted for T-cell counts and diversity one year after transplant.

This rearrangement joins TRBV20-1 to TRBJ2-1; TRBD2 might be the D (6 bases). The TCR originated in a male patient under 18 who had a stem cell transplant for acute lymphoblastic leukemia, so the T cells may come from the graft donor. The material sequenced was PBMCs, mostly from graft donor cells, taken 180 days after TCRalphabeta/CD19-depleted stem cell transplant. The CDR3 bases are TGCAGTGCTAGAGTCTGGGGGGATGAGCAGTTCTTC. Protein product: CSARVWGDEQFF.